This T cell receptor beta chain is drawn from a study of OX40 agonist ivuxolimab in advanced cancers. Study details: People in dose escalation had one of these cancers: hepatocellular carcinoma, melanoma, renal cell or head and neck cancer.

TCRdb's copy holds only in-frame clones and misses some; the assay was immunoSEQ multiplex PCR. This sample has about 69,000 clones; 80% occur once, and the top ten carry 2% to 2.5%. Looked up from germline, CDR1 is SGHNT and CDR2 is YENEEA. CDR3 length equals 16 residues. V lost 5 bases, J lost 2 bases, and 2 bases stayed unmatched. The V and J genes are TRBV11-3 and TRBJ2-3, with 15 bases lining up with TRBD2. The sequence came from an adult with an advanced solid tumor such as melanoma, head and neck, liver or kidney cancer. Sequenced here: CD4+ or CD8+ T cells sorted from blood, sampled in a trial of the OX40 agonist ivuxolimab. The CDR3 is CASSRTSGGATDTQYF. CDR3 coding DNA: TGTGCCAGCAGCCGGACTAGCGGGGGGGCCACAGATACGCAGTATTTT. The variable domain in full, completed from reference TRBV11-3 and TRBJ2-3, reads EAGVVQSPRYKIIEKKQPVAFWCNPISGHNTLYWYLQNLGQGPELLIRYENEEAVDDSQLPKDRFSAERLKGVDSTLKIQPAELGDSAVYLCASSRTSGGATDTQYFGPGTRLTVL.